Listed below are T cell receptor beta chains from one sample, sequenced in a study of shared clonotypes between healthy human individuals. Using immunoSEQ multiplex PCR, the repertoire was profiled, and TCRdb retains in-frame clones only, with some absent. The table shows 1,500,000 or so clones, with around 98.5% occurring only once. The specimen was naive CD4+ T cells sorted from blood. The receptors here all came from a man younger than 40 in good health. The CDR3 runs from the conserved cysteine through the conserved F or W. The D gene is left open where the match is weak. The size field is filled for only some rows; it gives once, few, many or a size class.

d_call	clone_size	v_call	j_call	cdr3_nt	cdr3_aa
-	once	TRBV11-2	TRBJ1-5	TGTGCCAGCAGCCTGGGCCGTAGCAATCAGCCCCAGCATTTT	CASSLGRSNQPQHF
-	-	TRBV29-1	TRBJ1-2	TGCAGCGTTTGGATCCCACAGGGATACTATGGCTACACCTTC	CSVWIPQGYYGYTF
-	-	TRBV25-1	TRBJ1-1	TGTGCCAGCAGGGAACAGGGAAGGACTGAAGCTTTCTTT	CASREQGRTEAFF
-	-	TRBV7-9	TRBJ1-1	TGTGCCAGCAGCTTAGGTTCGAATGAAGCTTTCTTT	CASSLGSNEAFF
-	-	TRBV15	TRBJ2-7	TGTGCCACCAGCAGGGACCCCCTTTACTACGAGCAGTACTTC	CATSRDPLYYEQYF
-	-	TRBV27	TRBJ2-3	TGTGCCAGCATGGCTTGGAAAACTAGCACAGATACGCAGTATTTT	CASMAWKTSTDTQYF
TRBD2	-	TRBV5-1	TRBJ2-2	TGCGCCAGCAGCACTGGACTAGCGGGAGGGCAGGGCACCGGGGAGCTGTTTTTT	CASSTGLAGGQGTGELFF
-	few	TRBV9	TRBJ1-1	TGTGCCAGCAGCGCCAGGGGGAACACTGAAGCTTTCTTT	CASSARGNTEAFF
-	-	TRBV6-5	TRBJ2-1	TGTGCCAGCAGCCAGGGTACTGGACTCCCGCAGTTCTTC	CASSQGTGLPQFF
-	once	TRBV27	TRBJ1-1	TGTGCCAGCAGTTTCCCCTCAGACTTGAACACTGAAGCTTTCTTT	CASSFPSDLNTEAFF
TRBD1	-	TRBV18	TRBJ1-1	TGTGCCAGCTCACCACGGGGACAGCAGAACACTGAAGCTTTCTTT	CASSPRGQQNTEAFF
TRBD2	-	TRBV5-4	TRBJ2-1	TGTGCCAGCAGTCGTGACGGGGGGGTCTCCTACAATGAGCAGTTCTTC	CASSRDGGVSYNEQFF
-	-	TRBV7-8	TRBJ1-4	TGTGCCAGCCGGCCCCACAGGGCTAATGAAAAACTGTTTTTT	CASRPHRANEKLFF
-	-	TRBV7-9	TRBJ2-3	TGTGCCAGCAGCTTATTGAGGACAGATACGCAGTATTTT	CASSLLRTDTQYF
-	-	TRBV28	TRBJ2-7	TGTGCCAGCAGTTTAGCCGCGGGCGAGCAGTACTTC	CASSLAAGEQYF
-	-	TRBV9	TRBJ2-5	TGTGCCAGCAGCCCCGGGGCCCCCGAACGGGAGACCCAGTACTTC	CASSPGAPERETQYF
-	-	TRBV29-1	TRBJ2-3	TGCAGCGTTGAATCCCCAGGGGGGTTAACAGATACGCAGTATTTT	CSVESPGGLTDTQYF
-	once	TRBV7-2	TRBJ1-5	TGTGCCAGCAGCTCCCCCCAAAGGGGGTATAGCAATCAGCCCCAGCATTTT	CASSSPQRGYSNQPQHF
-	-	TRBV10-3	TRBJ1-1	TGTGCCATCAGTCCCGGACTGTCCCGGGGCTCTGAAGCTTTCTTT	CAISPGLSRGSEAFF
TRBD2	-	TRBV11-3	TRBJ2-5	TGTGCCAGCAGCTTTGCGGGAGGTTGGGAGACCCAGTACTTC	CASSFAGGWETQYF
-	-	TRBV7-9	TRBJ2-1	TGTGCCAGCAGCTTAAAGGCACAAACCCTCTACAATGAGCAGTTCTTC	CASSLKAQTLYNEQFF
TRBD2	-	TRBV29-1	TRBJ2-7	TGCAGCGTTGAAGCTAGCGGGAGGGCCTACGAGCAGTACTTC	CSVEASGRAYEQYF
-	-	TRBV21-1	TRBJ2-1	TGTGCCAGCAGCAAAGCCCCTAGCGGGAAGGTCTACTACAATGAGCAGTTCTTC	CASSKAPSGKVYYNEQFF
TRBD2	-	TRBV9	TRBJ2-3	TGTGCCAGCAGCGCACTAGCGGGTGCCACAGATACGCAGTATTTT	CASSALAGATDTQYF
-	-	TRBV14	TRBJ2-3	TGTGCCAGCAGCCCTCTGGGGGCGTCAGATACGCAGTATTTT	CASSPLGASDTQYF
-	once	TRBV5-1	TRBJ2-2	TGCGCCAGCAGCTCCTCGCGGGCGAACACCGGGGAGCTGTTTTTT	CASSSSRANTGELFF
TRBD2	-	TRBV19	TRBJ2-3	TGTGCCAGTAGTATGGAAGCGGGATGGACAGATACGCAGTATTTT	CASSMEAGWTDTQYF
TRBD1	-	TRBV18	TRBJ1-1	TGTGCCAGCTCACCCTCCTGGACAGGGAACACTGAAGCTTTCTTT	CASSPSWTGNTEAFF
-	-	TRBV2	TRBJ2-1	TGTGCCAGCAACAAACTAGCTGATCATGGGTTCTTC	CASNKLADHGFF
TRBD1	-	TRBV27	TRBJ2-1	TGTGCCAGCAGCCGCCCACAGGGGACAGAGCAGTTCTTC	CASSRPQGTEQFF
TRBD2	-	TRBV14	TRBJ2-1	TGTGCCAGCAGCCCGTCGAGCGGGAGTCTCTTTAGCAATGAGCAGTTCTTC	CASSPSSGSLFSNEQFF
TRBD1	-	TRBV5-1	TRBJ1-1	TGCGCCAGCAGCTATGACAGGGAGCCAGCTTTCTTT	CASSYDREPAFF